This TCR beta chain came from a study of blood T cell repertoires in COVID-19. Repertoires were generated with immunoSEQ multiplex PCR, while TCRdb's copy carries only in-frame clones and drops some. The sample lists about 270,000 clones, about nine tenths occurring once. Allocation to cohorts depended on clinical history reported by the participants. The CDR3 consists of 14 residues. Per the germline V gene, CDR1 is SGHTA and CDR2 is FQGNSA. V dropped 4 bases and J dropped 4 bases, with 13 bases sitting between them. The source of this sequence is a woman aged 25 to 45 with acute COVID-19. The specimen was PBMCs or T cells enriched from blood (not recorded which). V is TRBV7-2 and J is TRBJ1-1; TRBD1 is a possible D gene (5 bases). The CDR3 sequence is CASSSTEKLTEAFF. CDR3 in DNA: TGTGCCAGCAGCTCGACAGAAAAGCTCACTGAAGCTTTCTTT. Based on the CDR3 plus reference TRBV7-2 and TRBJ1-1, the full variable domain is GAGVSQSPSNKVTEKGKDVELRCDPISGHTALYWYRQSLGQGLEFLIYFQGNSAPDKSGLPSDRFSAERTGGSVSTLTIQRTQQEDSAVYLCASSSTEKLTEAFFGQGTRLTVV.